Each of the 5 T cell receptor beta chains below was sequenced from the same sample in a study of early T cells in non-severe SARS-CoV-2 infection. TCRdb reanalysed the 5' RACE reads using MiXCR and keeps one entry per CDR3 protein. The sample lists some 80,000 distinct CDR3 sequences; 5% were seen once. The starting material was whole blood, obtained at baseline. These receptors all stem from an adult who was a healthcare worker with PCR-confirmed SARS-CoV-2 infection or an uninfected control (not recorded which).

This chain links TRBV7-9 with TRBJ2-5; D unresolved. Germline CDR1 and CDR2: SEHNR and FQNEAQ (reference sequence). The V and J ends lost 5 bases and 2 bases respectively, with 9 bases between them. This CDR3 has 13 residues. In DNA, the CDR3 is TGTGCCAGCAGCCCACACCTTCAAGAGACCCAGTACTTC. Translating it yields CASSPHLQETQYF.

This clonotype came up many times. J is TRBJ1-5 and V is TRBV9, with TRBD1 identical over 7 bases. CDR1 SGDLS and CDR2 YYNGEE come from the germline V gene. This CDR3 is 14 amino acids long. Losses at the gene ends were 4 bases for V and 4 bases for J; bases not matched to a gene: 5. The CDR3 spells CASSRQGANQPQHF. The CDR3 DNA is TGTGCCAGCAGCAGACAGGGTGCAAATCAGCCCCAGCATTTT.

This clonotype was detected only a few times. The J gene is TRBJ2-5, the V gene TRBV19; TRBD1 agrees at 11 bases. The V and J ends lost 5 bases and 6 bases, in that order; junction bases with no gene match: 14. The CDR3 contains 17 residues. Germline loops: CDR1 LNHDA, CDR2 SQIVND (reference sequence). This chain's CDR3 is CASSDTWGQGVRKTQYF. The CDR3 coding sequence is TGTGCCAGTAGTGACACCTGGGGACAGGGGGTCCGGAAGACCCAGTACTTC. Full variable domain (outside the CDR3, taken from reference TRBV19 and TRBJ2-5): DGGITQSPKYLFRKEGQNVTLSCEQNLNHDAMYWYRQDPGQGLRLIYYSQIVNDFQKGDIAEGYSVSREKKESFPLTVTSAQKNPTAFYLCASSDTWGQGVRKTQYFGPGTRLLVL.

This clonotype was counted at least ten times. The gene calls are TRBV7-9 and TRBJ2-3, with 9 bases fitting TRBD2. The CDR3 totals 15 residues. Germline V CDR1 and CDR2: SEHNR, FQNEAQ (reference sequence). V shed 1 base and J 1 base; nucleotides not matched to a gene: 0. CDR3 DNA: TGTGCCAGCAGCTTAGGACTAGCGGGCACAGATACGCAGTATTTT. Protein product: CASSLGLAGTDTQYF.

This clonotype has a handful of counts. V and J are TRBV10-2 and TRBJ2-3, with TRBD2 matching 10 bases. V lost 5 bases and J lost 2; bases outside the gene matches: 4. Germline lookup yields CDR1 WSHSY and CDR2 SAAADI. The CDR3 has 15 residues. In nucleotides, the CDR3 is TGCGCCAGCAGTTGGACTAGCGGTCCCACAGATACGCAGTATTTT. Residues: CASSWTSGPTDTQYF.